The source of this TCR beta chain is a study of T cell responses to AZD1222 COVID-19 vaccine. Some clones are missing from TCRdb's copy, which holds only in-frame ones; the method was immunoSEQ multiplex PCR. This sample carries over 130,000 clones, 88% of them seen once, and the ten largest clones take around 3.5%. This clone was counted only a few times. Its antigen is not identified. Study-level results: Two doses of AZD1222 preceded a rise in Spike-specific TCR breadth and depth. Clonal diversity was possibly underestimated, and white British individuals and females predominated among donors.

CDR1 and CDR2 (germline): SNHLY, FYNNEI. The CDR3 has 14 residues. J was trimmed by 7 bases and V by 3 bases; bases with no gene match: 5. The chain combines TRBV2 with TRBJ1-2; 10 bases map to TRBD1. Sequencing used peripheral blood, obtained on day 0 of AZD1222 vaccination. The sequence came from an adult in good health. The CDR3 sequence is CASSETGGVGGYTF. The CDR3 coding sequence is TGTGCCAGCAGTGAGACAGGGGGCGTAGGTGGCTACACCTTC.